In this sample, the clone carrying this TCR beta chain turned up once. A much more abundant neighbour one base away suggests this may be a read error. The data are from a study of CD8 T cells in ankylosing spondylitis. TCRdb re-derived calls from the 5' RACE reads in MiXCR, one entry per CDR3 protein. Of 220,000 or so distinct CDR3 sequences in the sample, approximately 10% were seen once. The CDR3 sequence is 15 residues long. V was pared by 4 bases and J by 2 bases, with 8 bases of the junction left unmatched. This chain connects TRBV12-3 or TRBV12-4 to TRBJ2-7; 7 nucleotides match TRBD1. Sequenced material: blood, either unsorted or a sorted T cell fraction (not recorded which). This clonotype originated in a male donor with ankylosing spondylitis or in good health (not recorded which). The CDR3 is CASSSGAGTAYEQYF. CDR3 sequence (DNA): TGTGCCAGCAGTTCCGGGGCAGGGACAGCCTACGAGCAGTACTTC.